Following are 6 T cell receptor beta chains from one sample sequenced in a study of blood T cell repertoires in COVID-19. Sequencing used immunoSEQ multiplex PCR; TCRdb keeps in-frame clones, though not all of them. The sample has under 200,000 clones, around three quarters seen once; the top ten hold 5% to 8.5%. Sequenced sample: peripheral blood. The receptors shown here come from a man in his 70s with active or convalescent COVID-19.

This rearrangement joins TRBV2 to TRBJ2-7; possible D gene TRBD1, 6 bases. V was trimmed by 11 bases and J by 8 bases, leaving 22 bases between them. The V gene's germline CDR1 is SNHLY and CDR2 FYNNEI. The CDR3 contains 13 residues. Here the CDR3 reads CAGSGTPAPQQYF. CDR3 nucleotide sequence: TGTGCCGGTTCCGGGACACCCGCCCCCCAGCAGTACTTC.

The J gene is TRBJ2-3, the V gene TRBV5-1; TRBD2 aligns across 11 bases. The CDR3 is made up of 15 amino acids. The V gene end was trimmed by 4 bases and the J gene end by 2 bases; junction bases not matched to a gene: 3. Looked up from germline, CDR1 is SGHRS and CDR2 is YFSETQ. The CDR3 loop is CASSGLAGLTDTQYF. Here the CDR3 DNA reads TGCGCCAGCAGCGGACTAGCGGGTCTCACAGATACGCAGTATTTT.

This chain joins TRBV29-1 and TRBJ1-1; 7 bases align to TRBD1. The V and J ends lost 7 bases and 2 bases, in that order; junction bases with no gene match: 7. The CDR3 sequence is 13 residues long. Germline V lookup: CDR1 SQVTM, CDR2 ANQGSEA. The CDR3 region has the DNA TGCAGCGCCGCCGGACAGGCCAACACTGAAGCTTTCTTT. Its translation: CSAAGQANTEAFF.

This chain links TRBV9 with TRBJ2-3; 8 nucleotides match TRBD2. The V gene end was trimmed by 4 bases and the J gene end by 1 base; junction bases not matched to a gene: 2. The CDR3 is 14 residues long. The germline gives CDR1 SGDLS, CDR2 YYNGEE. The CDR3 sequence is CASSPGGGTDTQYF. CDR3 nucleotides: TGTGCCAGCAGCCCGGGGGGGGGCACAGATACGCAGTATTTT.

The CDR3 region is CASSTPATNTEAFF. The CDR3 region has the DNA TGTGCCAGCAGTACGCCCGCTACGAACACTGAAGCTTTCTTT. This sequence joins TRBV28 and TRBJ1-1; no definite D call. V was cut by 5 bases and J by 1 base, with 11 bases left in between. CDR1 and CDR2 from the germline V gene are MDHEN and SYDVKM. This CDR3 has 14 residues. The variable domain in full, completed from reference TRBV28 and TRBJ1-1, reads DVKVTQSSRYLVKRTGEKVFLECVQDMDHENMFWYRQDPGLGLRLIYFSYDVKMKEKGDIPEGYSVSREKKERFSLILESASTNQTSMYLCASSTPATNTEAFFGQGTRLTVV.

The chain combines TRBV30 with TRBJ2-7; D gene uncertain. The CDR3 spans 12 residues. V lost 2 bases and J 4 bases, leaving 9 bases between the germline ends. Germline CDR1 reads GTSNPN; CDR2 reads SVGIG (reference sequence). In DNA, the CDR3 is TGTGCCTGGAGTAAAGCACTATACGAGCAGTACTTC. Translating gives CAWSKALYEQYF.